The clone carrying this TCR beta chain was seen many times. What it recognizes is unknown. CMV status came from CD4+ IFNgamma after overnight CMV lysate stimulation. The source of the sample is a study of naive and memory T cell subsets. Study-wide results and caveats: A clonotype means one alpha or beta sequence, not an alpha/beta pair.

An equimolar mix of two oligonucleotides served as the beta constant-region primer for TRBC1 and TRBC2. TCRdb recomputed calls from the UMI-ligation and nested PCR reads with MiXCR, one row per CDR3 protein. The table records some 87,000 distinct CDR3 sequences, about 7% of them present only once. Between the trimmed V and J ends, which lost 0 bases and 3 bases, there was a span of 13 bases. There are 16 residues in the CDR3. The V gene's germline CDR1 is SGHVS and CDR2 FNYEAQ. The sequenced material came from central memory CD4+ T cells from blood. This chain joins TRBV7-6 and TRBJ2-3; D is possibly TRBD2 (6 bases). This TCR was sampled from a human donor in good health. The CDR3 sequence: CASSLAGGSMTDTQYF. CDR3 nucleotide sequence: TGTGCCAGCAGCTTAGCCGGAGGGTCTATGACAGATACGCAGTATTTT.